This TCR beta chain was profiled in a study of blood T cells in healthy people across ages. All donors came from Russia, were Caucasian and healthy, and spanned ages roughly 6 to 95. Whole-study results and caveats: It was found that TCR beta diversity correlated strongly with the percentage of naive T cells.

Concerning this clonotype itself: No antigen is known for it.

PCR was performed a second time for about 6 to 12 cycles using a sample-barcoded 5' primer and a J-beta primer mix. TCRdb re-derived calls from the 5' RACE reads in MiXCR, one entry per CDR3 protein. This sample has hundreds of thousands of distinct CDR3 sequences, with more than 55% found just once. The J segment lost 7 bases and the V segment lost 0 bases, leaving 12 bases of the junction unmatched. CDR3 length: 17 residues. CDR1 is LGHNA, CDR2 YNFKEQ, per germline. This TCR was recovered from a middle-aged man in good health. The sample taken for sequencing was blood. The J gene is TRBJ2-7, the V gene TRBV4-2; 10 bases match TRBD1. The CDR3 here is CASSQEPGQGVSYEQYF. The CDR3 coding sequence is TGTGCCAGCAGCCAAGAACCCGGACAGGGGGTCAGCTATGAGCAGTACTTC.